These 19 T cell receptor beta chains came from one sample sequenced in a study of cytomegalovirus exposure and HLA in healthy donors. Libraries were prepared by immunoSEQ multiplex PCR; TCRdb keeps only in-frame clonotypes and omits some of them. The table has roughly 240,000 clones, approximately 87% seen once. The sequenced sample consisted of PBMCs. These TCRs come from a man aged 18 to 30 in good health and CMV-seronegative.

This clone was observed once. The V gene is TRBV7-3, the J gene TRBJ2-1; D unclear. The CDR3 has 14 residues. Germline lookup yields CDR1 SGHTA and CDR2 FQGTGA. The ends were cut back, 1 base at V and 5 bases at J, with 9 bases in the middle. The CDR3 loop reads CASSLIGGDNEQFF. The CDR3, as DNA: TGTGCCAGCAGCTTAATCGGTGGAGACAATGAGCAGTTCTTC.

The chain is built from TRBV7-8 and TRBJ2-7; 7 positions match TRBD1. This CDR3 has 15 residues. Trimming removed 1 base from V and 4 bases from J; junction bases left unmatched: 7. Germline values: CDR1 SGHVS, CDR2 FQNEAQ. DNA of the CDR3: TGTGCCAGCAGCTTAGGGCCGGGACAGAGTTACGAGCAGTACTTC. Its translation: CASSLGPGQSYEQYF.

The CDR3 coding sequence is TGTGCCCCCGCGGGAACCGGGGAGCTGTTTTTT. The encoded protein is CAPAGTGELFF. V is TRBV7-9 and J is TRBJ2-2; weak D call: TRBD2 (6 bases). The CDR3 is made up of 11 amino acids. V gave up 11 bases and J gave up 5 bases, with 9 bases separating them. Looked up from germline, CDR1 is SEHNR and CDR2 is FQNEAQ (reference sequence).

This rearrangement joins TRBV5-4 to TRBJ1-5; 10 positions agree with TRBD1. The CDR3 spans 15 residues. The V gene end was trimmed by 1 base and the J gene end by 5 bases; junction bases not matched to a gene: 3. CDR1 and CDR2 from the germline V gene are SGHNT and YYREEE (reference sequence). The CDR3 DNA reads TGTGCCAGCAGCTTGCAAGGGACAGGGGATCAGCCCCAGCATTTT. Translating it yields CASSLQGTGDQPQHF.

The chain joins TRBV9 to TRBJ2-2; D might be TRBD2 (5 bases). Trimming stripped 3 bases from V and 8 bases from J, with 8 bases between. Germline V gene data show CDR1 as SGDLS and CDR2 as YYNGEE. The CDR3 contains 12 residues. The CDR3, as DNA: TGTGCCAGCAGCGCCATAGCGGGGGAGCTGTTTTTT. It is translated as CASSAIAGELFF. Variable domain in full (rest from reference TRBV9 and TRBJ2-2): DSGVTQTPKHLITATGQRVTLRCSPRSGDLSVYWYQQSLDQGLQFLIQYYNGEERAKGNILERFSAQQFPDLHSELNLSSLELGDSALYFCASSAIAGELFFGEGSRLTVL.

The chain couples TRBV7-9 to TRBJ1-5; 9 bases align to TRBD1. V dropped 2 bases and J dropped 7; count of bases not matched to a gene: 3. In germline, CDR1 is SEHNR, CDR2 FQNEAQ (reference sequence). The CDR3 totals 14 residues. For the CDR3, the DNA is TGTGCCAGCAGCTTAACAGGGGGCGGGCAGCCCCAGCATTTT. This translates into CASSLTGGGQPQHF. The entire variable domain, with the rest obtained from reference TRBV7-9 and TRBJ1-5, is as follows: DTGVSQNPRHKITKRGQNVTFRCDPISEHNRLYWYRQTLGQGPEFLTYFQNEAQLEKSRLLSDRFSAERPKGSFSTLEIQRTEQGDSAMYLCASSLTGGGQPQHFGDGTRLSIL.

The genes are TRBV15 and TRBJ2-1, with TRBD1 matching over 8 bases. The trim removed 5 bases at V and 4 bases at J, leaving 1 base unmatched. The germline V gene has CDR1 LNHNV and CDR2 YYDKDF (reference sequence). This CDR3 has 13 amino acids. CDR3: CATSGQGYNEQFF. The CDR3 DNA sequence: TGTGCCACCAGCGGACAGGGATACAATGAGCAGTTCTTC.

This chain joins TRBV5-1 and TRBJ1-5, with D possibly TRBD1 on 5 matching bases. V gave up 5 bases and J gave up 5 bases, with 11 bases separating them. The germline CDR1 and CDR2 sequences are SGHRS and YFSETQ. CDR3 size: 13 residues. CDR3 nucleotide sequence: TGCGCCAGCAGTTTTGGGGGGGATCAGCCCCAGCATTTT. Its translation: CASSFGGDQPQHF.

V and J are TRBV7-2 and TRBJ2-1, with TRBD2 matching over 11 bases. V dropped 5 bases and J dropped 4; count of bases not matched to a gene: 7. The germline V gene has CDR1 SGHTA and CDR2 FQGNSA. The CDR3 is 16 amino acids. For the CDR3, the DNA is TGTGCCAGCAGCATTATTACTAGCGGGAGTTACAATGAGCAGTTCTTC. Translation: CASSIITSGSYNEQFF.

The V and J genes are TRBV11-2 and TRBJ2-2; D not certain. The V end was cut by 0 bases, the J end by 2 bases, with 7 bases between. CDR3 length: 15 residues. Germline-derived CDR1 and CDR2 are SGHAT and FQNNGV. CDR3 region: CASSLEWANTGELFF. The CDR3 DNA reads TGTGCCAGCAGCTTAGAATGGGCTAACACCGGGGAGCTGTTTTTT.

This clone was found a few times. The chain combines TRBV6-1 with TRBJ1-5; 7 bases line up with TRBD1. V lost 2 bases to trimming and J lost 3 bases; unmatched junction nucleotides: 7. The CDR3 spans 16 residues. Germline CDR1 reads MNHNS; CDR2 reads SASEGT. The CDR3 is CASSELQQGLNQPQHF. In nucleotides, the CDR3 is TGTGCCAGCAGTGAACTGCAACAGGGGCTCAATCAGCCCCAGCATTTT.

This clone was picked up one time. CDR3: CSVITTGTGDQPQHF. For the CDR3, the DNA is TGCAGCGTTATAACTACCGGGACAGGGGATCAGCCCCAGCATTTT. The V gene is TRBV29-1, the J gene TRBJ1-5; TRBD1 aligns across 10 bases. The CDR3 consists of 15 residues. CDR1 and CDR2 (germline): SQVTM, ANQGSEA. Unmatched junction bases numbered 9, after V lost 5 bases and J lost 5 bases.

The chain carries TRBV7-2 and TRBJ1-2; TRBD1 matches 10 bases. V trimming: 0 bases; J trimming: 5 bases; junction bases outside the gene matches: 6. This CDR3 comprises 16 residues. The germline gives CDR1 SGHTA, CDR2 FQGNSA. CDR3 protein: CASSLATGGGWYGYTF. As DNA, the CDR3 is TGTGCCAGCAGCTTAGCGACAGGGGGCGGATGGTATGGCTACACCTTC.

A note on this clone: Other DNA sequences in this sample translate to the same CDR3. This chain connects TRBV5-1 to TRBJ2-7, with 9 positions matching TRBD2. CDR1 SGHRS and CDR2 YFSETQ come from the germline V gene. The CDR3 spans 15 residues. Unmatched junction bases numbered 1, after V lost 0 bases and J lost 0 bases. The CDR3 reads CASSLVSGSSYEQYF. CDR3 nucleotides: TGCGCCAGCAGCTTGGTTAGCGGGAGCTCCTACGAGCAGTACTTC.

The chain has TRBV30 and TRBJ1-1, with D unresolved. Germline-derived CDR1 and CDR2 are GTSNPN and SVGIG (reference sequence). This CDR3 is 12 amino acids long. Trimming took 0 bases from V and 7 from J, leaving 9 bases between them. The CDR3 loop is CAWSVRGHEAFF. CDR3 DNA: TGTGCCTGGAGTGTGCGTGGGCATGAAGCTTTCTTT.

The rearrangement links TRBV11-2 to TRBJ2-1, with 8 bases aligning to TRBD1. CDR1 is SGHAT, CDR2 FQNNGV, per germline. V gave up 3 bases and J gave up 11 bases; unmatched junction bases: 12. The CDR3 is 15 residues long. CDR3 loop: CASSFGQGKRAKQFF. The CDR3 DNA sequence: TGTGCCAGCAGCTTCGGACAGGGTAAGAGGGCTAAGCAGTTCTTC.

The chain links TRBV9 to TRBJ2-7, with D tentatively TRBD1 (7 bases). V lost 3 bases to trimming and J lost 3 bases, with 13 bases between them. Per germline, CDR1 SGDLS and CDR2 YYNGEE. The CDR3 length is 14 residues. CDR3: CASSADRRGYEQYF. CDR3 DNA sequence: TGTGCCAGCAGCGCGGACAGGAGGGGCTACGAGCAGTACTTC.

This clone has only a few counts. The V call is TRBV29-1, the J call TRBJ1-2; D is unclear. CDR3 length: 11 residues. Per germline, CDR1 SQVTM and CDR2 ANQGSEA. V dropped 1 base and J dropped 6 bases, with 6 bases sitting between them. The chain's CDR3 is CSVEAVDGYTF. DNA of the CDR3: TGCAGCGTTGAAGCGGTCGATGGCTACACCTTC.

The chain carries TRBV27 and TRBJ2-3, with 10 bases fitting TRBD2. The CDR3 contains 17 residues. V was pared by 3 bases and J by 2 bases, with 8 bases of the junction left unmatched. Germline assignment: CDR1 MNHEY and CDR2 SMNVEV (reference sequence). The CDR3 region has the DNA TGTGCCAGCAGTTTGGGGGTTAGCGGGGGGAACACAGATACGCAGTATTTT. Translating gives CASSLGVSGGNTDTQYF.